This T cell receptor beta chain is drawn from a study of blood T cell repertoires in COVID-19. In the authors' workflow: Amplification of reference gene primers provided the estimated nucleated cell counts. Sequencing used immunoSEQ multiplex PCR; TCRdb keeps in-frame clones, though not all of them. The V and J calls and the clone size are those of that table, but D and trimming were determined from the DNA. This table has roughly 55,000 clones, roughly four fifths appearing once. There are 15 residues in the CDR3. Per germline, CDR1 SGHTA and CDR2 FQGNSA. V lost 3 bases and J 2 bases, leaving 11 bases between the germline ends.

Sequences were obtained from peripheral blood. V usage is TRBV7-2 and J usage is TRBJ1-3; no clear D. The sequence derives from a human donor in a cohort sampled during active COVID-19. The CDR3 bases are TGTGCCAGCAGCTTCCAGACAAGGACTGGAAACACCATATATTTT. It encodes CASSFQTRTGNTIYF.